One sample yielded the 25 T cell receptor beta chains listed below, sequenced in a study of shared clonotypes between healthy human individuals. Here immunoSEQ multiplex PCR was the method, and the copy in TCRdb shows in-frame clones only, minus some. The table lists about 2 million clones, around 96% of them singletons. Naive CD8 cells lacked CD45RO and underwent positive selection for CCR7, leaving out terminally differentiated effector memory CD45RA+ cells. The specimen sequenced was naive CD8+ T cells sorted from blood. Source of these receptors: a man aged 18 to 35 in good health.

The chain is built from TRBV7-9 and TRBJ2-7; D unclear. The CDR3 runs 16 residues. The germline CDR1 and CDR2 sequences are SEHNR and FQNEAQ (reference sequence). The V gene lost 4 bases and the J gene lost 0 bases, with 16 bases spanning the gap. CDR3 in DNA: TGTGCCAGCAGCTCCCCCCCTAGTTCCGGCTCCTACGAGCAGTACTTC. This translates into CASSSPPSSGSYEQYF.

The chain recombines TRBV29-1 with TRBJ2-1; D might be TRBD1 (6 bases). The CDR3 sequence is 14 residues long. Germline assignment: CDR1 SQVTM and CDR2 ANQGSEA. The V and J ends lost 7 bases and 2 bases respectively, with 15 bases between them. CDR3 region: CSATSRDTYNEQFF. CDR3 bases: TGCAGCGCTACGTCCCGGGACACCTACAATGAGCAGTTCTTC.

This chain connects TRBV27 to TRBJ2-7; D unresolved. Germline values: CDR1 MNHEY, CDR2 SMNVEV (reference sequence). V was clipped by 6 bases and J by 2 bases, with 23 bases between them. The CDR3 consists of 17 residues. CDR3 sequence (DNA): TGTGCCAGCAGACCTCTACAAATGGTAACTGTCGCCTACGAGCAGTACTTC. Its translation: CASRPLQMVTVAYEQYF.

The CDR3 loop is CASSLWGQGHEQYF. The DNA for the CDR3 is TGTGCCAGCAGCTTGTGGGGACAGGGACACGAGCAGTACTTC. The rearrangement joins TRBV5-6 to TRBJ2-7; 9 nucleotides align to TRBD1. Trimming took 1 base from V and 5 from J; bases not matched to a gene: 4. This CDR3 contains 14 residues. The germline CDR1 and CDR2 sequences are SGHDT and YYEEEE.

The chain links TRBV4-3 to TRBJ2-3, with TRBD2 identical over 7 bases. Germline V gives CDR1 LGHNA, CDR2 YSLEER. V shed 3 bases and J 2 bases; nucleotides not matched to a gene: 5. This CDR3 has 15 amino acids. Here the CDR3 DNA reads TGCGCCAGCAGCCAGTATGGGACTATCACAGATACGCAGTATTTT. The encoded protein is CASSQYGTITDTQYF.

The CDR3 DNA reads TGTGCCAGCAGCTTAATCCCAGGGGGCAACACCGGGGAGCTGTTTTTT. It is translated as CASSLIPGGNTGELFF. This chain joins TRBV7-3 and TRBJ2-2; 8 bases are a match to TRBD1. The CDR3 extends over 16 amino acids. Germline values: CDR1 SGHTA, CDR2 FQGTGA. The V gene end was trimmed by 1 base and the J gene end by 2 bases; junction bases not matched to a gene: 3.

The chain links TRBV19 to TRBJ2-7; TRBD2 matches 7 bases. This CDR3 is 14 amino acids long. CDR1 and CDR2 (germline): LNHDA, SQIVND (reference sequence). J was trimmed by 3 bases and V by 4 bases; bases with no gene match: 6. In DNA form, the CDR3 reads TGTGCCAGTAGTACCGCGGGGGTAGGCTACGAGCAGTACTTC. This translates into CASSTAGVGYEQYF.

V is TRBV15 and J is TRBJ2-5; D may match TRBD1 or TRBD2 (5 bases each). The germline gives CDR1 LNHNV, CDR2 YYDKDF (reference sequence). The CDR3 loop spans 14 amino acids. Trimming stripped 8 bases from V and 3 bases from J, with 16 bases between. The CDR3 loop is CATSNPGREETQYF. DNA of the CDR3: TGTGCCACCTCGAACCCGGGACGAGAAGAGACCCAGTACTTC.

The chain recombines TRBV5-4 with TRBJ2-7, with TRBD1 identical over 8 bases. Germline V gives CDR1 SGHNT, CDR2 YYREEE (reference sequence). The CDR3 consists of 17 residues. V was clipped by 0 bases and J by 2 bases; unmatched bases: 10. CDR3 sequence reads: CASSLAPDRGSPYEQYF. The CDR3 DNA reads TGTGCCAGCAGCTTGGCACCCGACAGGGGATCCCCCTACGAGCAGTACTTC. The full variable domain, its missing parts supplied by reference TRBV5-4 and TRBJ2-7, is ETGVTQSPTHLIKTRGQQVTLRCSSQSGHNTVSWYQQALGQGPQFIFQYYREEENGRGNFPPRFSGLQFPNYSSELNVNALELDDSALYLCASSLAPDRGSPYEQYFGPGTRLTVT.

The DNA for the CDR3 is TGTGCCAGCAGCCAAGGCAGGGGAAGATGGAGCGCTGAAGCTTTCTTT. This translates into CASSQGRGRWSAEAFF. The J gene is TRBJ1-1, the V gene TRBV14, with D perhaps matching TRBD1 (6 bases). Germline V gene data show CDR1 as SGHDN and CDR2 as FVKESK. There are 16 residues in the CDR3. Trimming pared 1 base from V and 6 bases from J, leaving 18 bases between.

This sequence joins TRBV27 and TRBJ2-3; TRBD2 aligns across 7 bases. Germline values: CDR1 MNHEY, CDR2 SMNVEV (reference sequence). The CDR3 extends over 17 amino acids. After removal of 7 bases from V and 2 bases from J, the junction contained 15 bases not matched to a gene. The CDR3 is CASTPIGGSRLTDTQYF. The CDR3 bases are TGTGCCAGCACCCCGATCGGGGGGAGCCGACTCACAGATACGCAGTATTTT.

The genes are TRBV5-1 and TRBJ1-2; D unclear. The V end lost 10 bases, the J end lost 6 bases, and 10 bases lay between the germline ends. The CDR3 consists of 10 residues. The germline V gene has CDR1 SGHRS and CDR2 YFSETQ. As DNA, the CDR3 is TGCGCCCTCCAGAAGAATGGCTACACCTTC. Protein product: CALQKNGYTF.

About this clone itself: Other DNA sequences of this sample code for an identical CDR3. As DNA, the CDR3 is TGTGCCAGCAGTTCCAGGACAGCGAACACCGGGGAGCTGTTTTTT. The encoded protein is CASSSRTANTGELFF. This chain links TRBV27 with TRBJ2-2; D is possibly TRBD1 (6 bases). This CDR3 contains 15 residues. V lost 4 bases to trimming and J lost 0 bases, with 9 bases between them. Germline CDR1 is MNHEY and CDR2 is SMNVEV (reference sequence).

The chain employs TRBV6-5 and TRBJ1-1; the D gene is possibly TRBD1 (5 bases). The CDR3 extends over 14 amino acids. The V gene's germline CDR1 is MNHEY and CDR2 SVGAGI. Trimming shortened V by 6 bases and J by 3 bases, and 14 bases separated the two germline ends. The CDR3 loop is CASRNQGADTEAFF. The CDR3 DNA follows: TGTGCCAGCAGAAATCAGGGCGCGGACACTGAAGCTTTCTTT.

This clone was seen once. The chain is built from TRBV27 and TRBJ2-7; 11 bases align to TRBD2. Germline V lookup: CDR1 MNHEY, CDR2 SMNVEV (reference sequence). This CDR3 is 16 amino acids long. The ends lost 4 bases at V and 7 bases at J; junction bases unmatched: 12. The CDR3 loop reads CASSSLAGAGAWEQYF. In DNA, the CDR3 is TGTGCCAGCAGTTCACTAGCGGGAGCTGGCGCGTGGGAGCAGTACTTC.

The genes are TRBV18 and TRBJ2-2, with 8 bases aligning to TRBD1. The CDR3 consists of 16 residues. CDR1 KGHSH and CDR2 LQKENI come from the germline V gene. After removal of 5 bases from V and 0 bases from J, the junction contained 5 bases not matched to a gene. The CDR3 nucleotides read TGTGCCAGCTCAACTCGGGACAGGTCGAACACCGGGGAGCTGTTTTTT. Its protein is CASSTRDRSNTGELFF.

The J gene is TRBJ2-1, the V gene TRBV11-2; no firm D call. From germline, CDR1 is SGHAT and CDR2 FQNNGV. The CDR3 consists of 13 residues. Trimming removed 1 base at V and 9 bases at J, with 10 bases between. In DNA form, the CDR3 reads TGTGCCAGCAGCTTAGTTCCACAGCTTGAGCAGTTCTTC. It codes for CASSLVPQLEQFF.

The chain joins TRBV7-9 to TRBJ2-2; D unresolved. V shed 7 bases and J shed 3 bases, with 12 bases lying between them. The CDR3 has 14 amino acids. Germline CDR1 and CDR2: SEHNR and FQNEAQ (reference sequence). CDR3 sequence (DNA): TGTGCCAGCATCCATTACTTGGACACCGGGGAGCTGTTTTTT. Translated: CASIHYLDTGELFF.

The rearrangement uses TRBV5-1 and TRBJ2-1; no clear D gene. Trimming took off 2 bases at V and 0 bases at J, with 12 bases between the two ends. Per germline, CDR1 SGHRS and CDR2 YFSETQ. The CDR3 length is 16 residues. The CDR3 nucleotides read TGCGCCAGCAGCTTTGTAGGAGATTTCTCCTACAATGAGCAGTTCTTC. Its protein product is CASSFVGDFSYNEQFF.

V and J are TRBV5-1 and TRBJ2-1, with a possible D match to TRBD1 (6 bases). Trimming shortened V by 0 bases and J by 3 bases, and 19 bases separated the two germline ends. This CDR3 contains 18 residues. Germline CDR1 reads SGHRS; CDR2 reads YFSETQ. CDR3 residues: CASSLDGQWQNLYNEQFF. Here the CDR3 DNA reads TGCGCCAGCAGCTTGGACGGACAGTGGCAAAACCTCTACAATGAGCAGTTCTTC.

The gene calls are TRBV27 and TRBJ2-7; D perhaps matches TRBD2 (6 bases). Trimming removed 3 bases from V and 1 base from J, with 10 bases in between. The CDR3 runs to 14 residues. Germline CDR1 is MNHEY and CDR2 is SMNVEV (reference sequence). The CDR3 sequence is CASSFTGESYEQYF. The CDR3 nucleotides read TGTGCCAGCAGTTTTACGGGAGAGTCCTACGAGCAGTACTTC.

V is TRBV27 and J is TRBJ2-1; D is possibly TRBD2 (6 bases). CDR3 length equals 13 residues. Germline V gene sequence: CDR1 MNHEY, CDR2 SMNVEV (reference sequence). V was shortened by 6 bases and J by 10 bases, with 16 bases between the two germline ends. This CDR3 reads CASRLHGEVEQFF. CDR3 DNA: TGTGCCAGCAGACTCCACGGGGAGGTGGAGCAGTTCTTC.

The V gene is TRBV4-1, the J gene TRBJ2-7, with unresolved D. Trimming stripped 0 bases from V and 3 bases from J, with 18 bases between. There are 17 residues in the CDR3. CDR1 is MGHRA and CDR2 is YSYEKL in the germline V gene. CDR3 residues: CASSQDLLSGTRYEQYF. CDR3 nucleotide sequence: TGCGCCAGCAGCCAAGATTTGTTATCAGGCACACGCTACGAGCAGTACTTC.

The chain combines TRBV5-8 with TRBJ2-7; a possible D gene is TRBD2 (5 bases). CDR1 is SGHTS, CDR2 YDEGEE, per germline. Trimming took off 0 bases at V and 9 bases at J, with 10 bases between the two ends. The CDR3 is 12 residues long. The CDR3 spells CASSLGARGQYF. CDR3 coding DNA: TGTGCCAGCAGCTTGGGGGCCCGGGGGCAGTACTTC.

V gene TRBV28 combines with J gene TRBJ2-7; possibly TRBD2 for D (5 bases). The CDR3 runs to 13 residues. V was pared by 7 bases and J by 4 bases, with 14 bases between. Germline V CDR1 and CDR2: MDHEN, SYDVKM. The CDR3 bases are TGTGCCAGCATGCGAGGGAACGGATACGAGCAGTACTTC. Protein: CASMRGNGYEQYF.